Below are 20 T cell receptor beta chains sequenced from a single sample in a study of cytomegalovirus exposure and HLA in healthy donors (dated by TCRdb to about 2017). Library preparation used the immunoSEQ multiplex PCR assay. For the multiplex PCR, a mixture combining 60 forward primers for TCR Vbeta segments and 13 reverse primers for TCR Jbeta segments was used. TCRdb obtained this table from immuneACCESS and retained in-frame rearrangements with V and J assigned. These tables miss some clones; where compared with another copy, unresolved V genes account for less than half of the shortfall, and the remainder is unexplained. This sample has roughly 60,000 clones in its table, and approximately 80% of those were observed once. Around 4% of the sample lies in the top ten. Sequencing was done on a sample of PBMCs. These receptors originate from a man under 40 in good health and CMV-seronegative.

This rearrangement joins TRBV10-3 to TRBJ2-5; TRBD2 agrees at 7 bases. Trimming at V came to 0 bases and at J to 3 bases, leaving 7 bases not matched to a gene. CDR1 and CDR2 from the germline V gene are ENHRY and SYGVKD. CDR3 length equals 16 residues. The CDR3 region is CAISESGGRAEETQYF. The CDR3 DNA sequence: TGTGCCATCAGTGAGTCTGGTGGGAGGGCCGAAGAGACCCAGTACTTC.

The chain combines TRBV9 with TRBJ2-7; D possibly corresponds to TRBD1 (5 bases). The CDR3 runs 13 residues. CDR1 SGDLS and CDR2 YYNGEE come from the germline V gene. Trimming shortened V by 4 bases and J by 6 bases, and 14 bases separated the two germline ends. CDR3 sequence: CASSPDQGVEQYF. The DNA of the CDR3 is TGTGCCAGCAGCCCCGATCAAGGGGTCGAGCAGTACTTC.

This sequence joins TRBV25-1 and TRBJ1-2; D unresolved. This CDR3 spans 15 amino acids. CDR1 is MGHDK, CDR2 SYGVNS, per germline. Trimming removed 1 base from V and 1 base from J, with 10 bases in between. CDR3 sequence (DNA): TGTGCCAGCAGTGAATTTGGCAGATTTAACTATGGCTACACCTTC. The encoded protein is CASSEFGRFNYGYTF.

The rearrangement links TRBV18 to TRBJ2-1; unclear D gene. Germline V CDR1 and CDR2: KGHSH, LQKENI. The CDR3 loop spans 14 amino acids. Deletions cut 3 bases from V and 9 bases from J, with 15 bases between. The CDR3 spells CASSPSLEPPEQFF. The CDR3 DNA reads as TGTGCCAGCTCACCGAGTCTCGAGCCGCCTGAGCAGTTCTTC.

The J gene is TRBJ2-3, the V gene TRBV27, with 9 nucleotides matching TRBD2. V lost 3 bases and J lost 2; bases outside the gene matches: 9. The CDR3 contains 17 residues. CDR1 is MNHEY and CDR2 is SMNVEV in the germline V gene (reference sequence). CDR3 sequence reads: CASSLSGAGGLTDTQYF. For the CDR3, the DNA is TGTGCCAGCAGTTTGAGTGGAGCGGGGGGTCTCACAGATACGCAGTATTTT.

This chain uses TRBV14 with TRBJ1-4; D not resolved. Germline CDR1 and CDR2: SGHDN and FVKESK. The CDR3 contains 15 residues. Trimming left V 5 bases short and J 7 bases short, with 17 bases between. The CDR3 bases are TGTGCCAGCAGCACGACGCGGGGAGGGAGTGAAAAACTGTTTTTT. Residues: CASSTTRGGSEKLFF. Full variable domain (rest looked up from reference TRBV14 and TRBJ1-4): EAGVTQFPSHSVIEKGQTVTLRCDPISGHDNLYWYRRVMGKEIKFLLHFVKESKQDESGMPNNRFLAERTGGTYSTLKVQPAELEDSGVYFCASSTTRGGSEKLFFGSGTQLSVL.

The chain carries TRBV5-6 and TRBJ1-4; D perhaps matches TRBD1 (6 bases). Trimming cost V 4 bases and J 10 bases, with 14 bases left between them. Germline loops: CDR1 SGHDT, CDR2 YYEEEE. The length of the CDR3 is 13 residues. DNA for the CDR3: TGTGCCAGCAGCGGGGGCATTATCGGAAAACTGTTTTTT. Amino acids: CASSGGIIGKLFF.

V is TRBV25-1 and J is TRBJ1-6; D is ambiguous. Germline values: CDR1 MGHDK, CDR2 SYGVNS. The V end was cut by 1 base, the J end by 6 bases, with 10 bases between. The CDR3 has 15 amino acids. The CDR3: CASSESWGGNSPLHF. The CDR3 DNA reads TGTGCCAGCAGTGAATCATGGGGAGGTAATTCACCCCTCCACTTT.

The chain recombines TRBV2 with TRBJ2-3, with 7 bases lining up with TRBD2. Per germline, CDR1 SNHLY and CDR2 FYNNEI. This CDR3 has 15 amino acids. The J segment lost 2 bases and the V segment lost 4 bases, leaving 6 bases of the junction unmatched. The CDR3 reads CASSVSSGTTDTQYF. The CDR3 region has the DNA TGTGCCAGCAGTGTGTCTAGCGGTACCACAGATACGCAGTATTTT.

The chain joins TRBV19 to TRBJ2-3, with D possibly matching TRBD1 (6 bases). Germline CDR1 reads LNHDA; CDR2 reads SQIVND (reference sequence). Trimming took off 6 bases at V and 3 bases at J, with 19 bases between the two ends. The CDR3 totals 16 residues. The CDR3 DNA is TGTGCCAGTAGCAGGTTGAGGTCAGGGGTAACAGATACGCAGTATTTT. Translating it yields CASSRLRSGVTDTQYF.

This chain connects TRBV29-1 to TRBJ1-2; perhaps TRBD1 as D (6 bases). Germline values: CDR1 SQVTM, CDR2 ANQGSEA. The CDR3 sequence is 13 residues long. V lost 2 bases and J 7 bases, leaving 14 bases between the germline ends. The DNA for the CDR3 is TGCAGCGTTGAAAAAGACAGGACTGCTGGCTACACCTTC. Its translation is CSVEKDRTAGYTF.

The chain couples TRBV19 to TRBJ1-2; D perhaps matches TRBD1 (6 bases). V was shortened by 7 bases and J by 4 bases, with 19 bases between the two germline ends. CDR3 length: 15 residues. Germline CDR1 reads LNHDA; CDR2 reads SQIVND (reference sequence). The CDR3 reads CASNQDLTTGYGYTF. In nucleotides, the CDR3 is TGTGCCAGTAACCAAGACCTGACGACAGGCTATGGCTACACCTTC.

This clone was recorded a few times. V gene TRBV5-6 combines with J gene TRBJ2-1, with D maybe TRBD1 (5 bases). The CDR3 is made up of 16 amino acids. V lost 1 base and J lost 5, with 16 bases in between. Germline lookup yields CDR1 SGHDT and CDR2 YYEEEE. CDR3 DNA sequence: TGTGCCAGCAGCTTGATTGTTTTTGCAGGGAACAATGAGCAGTTCTTC. Residues: CASSLIVFAGNNEQFF.

The genes are TRBV6-6 and TRBJ1-6; 7 nucleotides match TRBD1. The CDR3 contains 14 residues. With V trimmed by 6 bases and J by 7 bases, 6 bases remained unmatched. The germline gives CDR1 MNHNY, CDR2 SVGAGI (reference sequence). CDR3 region: CASSRDRENSPLHF. CDR3 nucleotide sequence: TGTGCCAGCAGCAGGGACAGAGAGAATTCACCCCTCCACTTT.

Only a few counts were recorded for this clone. The chain has TRBV2 and TRBJ1-5; D unclear. The CDR3 covers 13 residues. The ends were cut back, 1 base at V and 9 bases at J, with 10 bases in the middle. Per germline, CDR1 SNHLY and CDR2 FYNNEI. The CDR3 reads CASSEERSRPQHF. The CDR3 bases are TGTGCCAGCAGTGAAGAGCGGTCTCGGCCCCAGCATTTT. Complete variable domain (other parts from reference TRBV2 and TRBJ1-5): EPEVTQTPSHQVTQMGQEVILRCVPISNHLYFYWYRQILGQKVEFLVSFYNNEISEKSEIFDDQFSVERPDGSNFTLKIRSTKLEDSAMYFCASSEERSRPQHFGDGTRLSIL.

The chain is built from TRBV7-3 and TRBJ1-1; D remains unclear. This CDR3 has 14 residues. Deletions cut 4 bases from V and 0 bases from J, with 9 bases between. The germline V gene encodes CDR1 SGHTA and CDR2 FQGTGA. DNA for the CDR3: TGTGCCAGCAGCTCCGACAAGATGAACACTGAAGCTTTCTTT. Its protein is CASSSDKMNTEAFF.

This sequence joins TRBV5-4 and TRBJ1-3; D may be TRBD1 (5 bases). V was shortened by 0 bases and J by 8 bases, with 12 bases between the two germline ends. CDR3 size: 14 residues. Germline loops: CDR1 SGHNT, CDR2 YYREEE (reference sequence). The CDR3 region is CASSLAGLGDTIYF. CDR3 in DNA: TGTGCCAGCAGCTTGGCAGGTCTAGGGGACACCATATATTTT.

The chain links TRBV11-2 to TRBJ2-7; D is unclear. The CDR3 runs to 12 residues. V shed 1 base and J shed 7 bases, with 8 bases lying between them. The V gene's germline CDR1 is SGHAT and CDR2 FQNNGV. In DNA form, the CDR3 reads TGTGCCAGCAGCTTAGGAGAGAGGGAGCAGTACTTC. Protein product: CASSLGEREQYF.

This clone has just one count. The gene calls are TRBV5-1 and TRBJ1-1; possible D gene TRBD1, 5 bases. The CDR3 spans 17 residues. Trimming took off 0 bases at V and 1 base at J, with 16 bases between the two ends. Germline lookup yields CDR1 SGHRS and CDR2 YFSETQ. The CDR3 loop reads CASSLAGGGSTNTEAFF. The CDR3 coding sequence is TGCGCCAGCAGCTTGGCTGGGGGGGGGTCGACGAACACTGAAGCTTTCTTT.

On this clone itself: Its ends do not fully match the called genes, so a read error is possible. The rearrangement joins TRBV7-9 to TRBJ2-1; 13 bases are shared with TRBD2. The CDR3 has 17 amino acids. CDR1 and CDR2 from the germline V gene are SEHNR and FQNEAQ (reference sequence). Written as DNA, the CDR3 is TGTTCCAGCAGGAATGGACTAGCGGGAGTCTCCTACAATGAGCAGTTCTTC. Its protein is CSSRNGLAGVSYNEQFF. The complete variable domain, with remaining parts taken from reference TRBV7-9 and TRBJ2-1, reads DTGVSQNPRHKITKRGQNVTFRCDPISEHNRLYWYRQTLGQGPEFLTYFQNEAQLEKSRLLSDRFSAERPKGSFSTLEIQRTEQGDSAMYLCSSRNGLAGVSYNEQFFGPGTRLTVL.